A single sample is the source of the 19 T cell receptor beta chains below, sequenced in a study of T-cell memory formation after mild COVID-19. TCRdb called the 5' RACE reads again in MiXCR, with one record for every CDR3 protein. The sample lists about 190,000 distinct CDR3 sequences, around 18% occurring once. Source material: PBMCs or a T cell subset sorted from them (not recorded which). These receptors came from an adult woman who had mild COVID-19 (a few samples of this study predate the infection). Cell type and time point are not known.

The rearrangement uses TRBV20-1 and TRBJ2-7; no firm D call. The V gene lost 6 bases and the J gene lost 0 bases, with 9 bases spanning the gap. Germline V gives CDR1 DFQATT, CDR2 SNEGSKA (reference sequence). This CDR3 contains 12 residues. For the CDR3, the DNA is TGCAGTGCGAGGCAGTACTCCTACGAGCAGTACTTC. Encoded protein: CSARQYSYEQYF.

The chain links TRBV11-2 to TRBJ2-2; possible D gene TRBD1, 6 bases. Trimming removed 5 bases from V and 2 bases from J, with 12 bases in between. The CDR3 has 15 residues. Looked up from germline, CDR1 is SGHAT and CDR2 is FQNNGV. The chain's CDR3 is CASSGRTANTGELFF. The CDR3 region has the DNA TGTGCCAGCAGCGGAAGGACAGCAAACACCGGGGAGCTGTTTTTT.

The chain combines TRBV2 with TRBJ2-5; 7 nucleotides line up with TRBD1. From germline, CDR1 is SNHLY and CDR2 FYNNEI. Trimming cost V 1 base and J 3 bases; bases outside gene matches: 5. CDR3 length equals 15 residues. The CDR3 sequence: CASSEEGTAKETQYF. Written as DNA, the CDR3 is TGTGCCAGCAGTGAAGAAGGGACAGCGAAAGAGACCCAGTACTTC.

The chain uses TRBV2 and TRBJ2-5; 10 bases align to TRBD1. Germline loops: CDR1 SNHLY, CDR2 FYNNEI. The CDR3 runs to 15 residues. After removal of 5 bases from V and 2 bases from J, the junction contained 5 bases not matched to a gene. The CDR3 DNA follows: TGTGCCAGCAGTCAGGGACAGGGGCGACAAGAGACCCAGTACTTC. It is translated as CASSQGQGRQETQYF.

This clonotype has just a few counts. V is TRBV11-2 and J is TRBJ2-7; D unresolved. The CDR3 runs 13 residues. V lost 3 bases to trimming and J lost 0 bases, with 6 bases between them. The germline V gene encodes CDR1 SGHAT and CDR2 FQNNGV. Here the CDR3 reads CASSFLGSYEQYF. The CDR3 DNA reads TGTGCCAGCAGCTTCCTCGGCTCCTACGAGCAGTACTTC.

The genes are TRBV7-9 and TRBJ1-2; unclear D gene. The V gene lost 1 base and the J gene lost 7 bases, with 13 bases spanning the gap. In germline, CDR1 is SEHNR, CDR2 FQNEAQ (reference sequence). CDR3 length: 14 residues. CDR3 region: CASSLDGVRAGYTF. CDR3 in DNA: TGTGCCAGCAGCTTAGATGGGGTCCGGGCTGGCTACACCTTC.

The V call is TRBV12-3 or TRBV12-4, the J call TRBJ1-2; tentatively, D is TRBD1 (5 bases). The CDR3 has 14 amino acids. The V end lost 6 bases, the J end lost 7 bases, and 18 bases lay between the germline ends. This CDR3 is CASSPLGGEGGYTF. The CDR3 DNA follows: TGTGCCAGCAGCCCCCTTGGGGGGGAAGGTGGCTACACCTTC.

The rearrangement uses TRBV6-5 and TRBJ2-3; D assignment may be TRBD1 or TRBD2 (6 bases each). CDR3 size: 15 residues. Germline lookup yields CDR1 MNHEY and CDR2 SVGAGI. Deletions cut 0 bases from V and 3 bases from J, with 10 bases between. This CDR3 is CASSYSGGGTDTQYF. The DNA for the CDR3 is TGTGCCAGCAGTTACTCTGGAGGGGGGACAGATACGCAGTATTTT.

This sequence joins TRBV12-3 or TRBV12-4 and TRBJ1-6, with D hard to call. This CDR3 is 14 amino acids long. V was cut by 2 bases and J by 9 bases, with 11 bases left in between. Here the CDR3 reads CASSLFDRGSPLHF. The CDR3 DNA is TGTGCCAGCAGTTTATTCGACCGGGGTTCACCCCTCCACTTT.

On this clonotype: Germline and junction disagree at one end, which may indicate a read error. The J gene is TRBJ2-3, the V gene TRBV20-1; D call uncertain. The CDR3 length is 12 residues. Germline values: CDR1 DFQATT, CDR2 SNEGSKA (reference sequence). This CDR3 reads CSARDVGVAPTF. CDR3 sequence (DNA): TGCAGTGCTAGAGATGTTGGGGTCGCTCCTACTTTT.

This clonotype was picked up one time. V gene TRBV30 combines with J gene TRBJ2-5; D is uncertain. Trimming took 3 bases from V and 2 from J, leaving 7 bases between them. Germline CDR1 and CDR2: GTSNPN and SVGIG (reference sequence). The CDR3 sequence is 12 residues long. The CDR3 sequence: CAWRGQQETQYF. DNA for the CDR3: TGTGCCTGGAGAGGGCAGCAAGAGACCCAGTACTTC.

This clonotype was observed at least ten times. The rearrangement links TRBV6-1 to TRBJ1-1; D is possibly TRBD1 (5 bases). This CDR3 is built from 14 residues. Germline lookup yields CDR1 MNHNS and CDR2 SASEGT. The V end lost 0 bases, the J end lost 5 bases, and 10 bases lay between the germline ends. This CDR3 reads CASSEAWGSTEAFF. The CDR3 DNA reads TGTGCCAGCAGTGAAGCGTGGGGGTCGACTGAAGCTTTCTTT.

The chain combines TRBV6-5 with TRBJ1-6; the match to TRBD1 covers 8 bases. V dropped 4 bases and J dropped 7; count of bases not matched to a gene: 6. This CDR3 is 15 amino acids long. Per germline, CDR1 MNHEY and CDR2 SVGAGI. Here the CDR3 DNA reads TGTGCCAGCAGTTCGCGGGACAGGCAAAATTCACCCCTCCACTTT. Translating it yields CASSSRDRQNSPLHF.

This clonotype was detected only a few times. The V gene is TRBV12-3 or TRBV12-4, the J gene TRBJ2-3; TRBD2 matches 10 bases. The CDR3 covers 16 residues. J was trimmed by 5 bases and V by 6 bases; bases with no gene match: 11. CDR3: CASSRIAGGAEDTQYF. CDR3 coding DNA: TGTGCCAGCAGCCGTATAGCGGGAGGCGCGGAAGATACGCAGTATTTT.

The chain links TRBV19 to TRBJ1-1, with D unclear. The CDR3 consists of 18 residues. Germline V CDR1 and CDR2: LNHDA, SQIVND (reference sequence). Trimming cost V 2 bases and J 0 bases, with 19 bases left between them. The chain's CDR3 is CASSITPYSSWVNTEAFF. As DNA, the CDR3 is TGTGCCAGTAGTATAACCCCGTATAGTTCATGGGTGAACACTGAAGCTTTCTTT.

The CDR3 nucleotides read TGTGCCACCAGTGATTTGGCTTCAGATACGCAGTATTTT. It translates to CATSDLASDTQYF. The rearrangement links TRBV24-1 to TRBJ2-3; the D is unclear. The CDR3 consists of 13 residues. Germline V gene sequence: CDR1 KGHDR, CDR2 SFDVKD. V lost 0 bases, J lost 4 bases, and 4 bases lay in between.

In its sample, this clonotype was seen a few times. V usage is TRBV7-2 and J usage is TRBJ2-3, with a tentative D call TRBD2 (6 bases). This CDR3 region has 16 residues. Per germline, CDR1 SGHTA and CDR2 FQGNSA. V was pared by 1 base and J by 3 bases, with 14 bases between. The CDR3 loop reads CASSLGGTRGTDTQYF. The CDR3 DNA reads as TGTGCCAGCAGCTTAGGTGGGACCCGGGGGACAGATACGCAGTATTTT.

This chain links TRBV5-6 with TRBJ2-5; D possibly corresponds to TRBD1 (6 bases). There are 15 residues in the CDR3. Germline-derived CDR1 and CDR2 are SGHDT and YYEEEE. Deletions cut 1 base from V and 2 bases from J, with 12 bases between. In DNA, the CDR3 is TGTGCCAGCAGCTTGTTAGTGGACAGACAAGAGACCCAGTACTTC. Translated, it gives CASSLLVDRQETQYF. Combining the CDR3 with reference TRBV5-6 and TRBJ2-5 gives the whole variable domain DAGVTQSPTHLIKTRGQQVTLRCSPKSGHDTVSWYQQALGQGPQFIFQYYEEEERQRGNFPDRFSGHQFPNYSSELNVNALLLGDSALYLCASSLLVDRQETQYFGPGTRLLVL.

The chain uses TRBV13 and TRBJ2-7; 7 positions match TRBD1. The CDR3 sequence is 16 residues long. The V gene end was trimmed by 5 bases and the J gene end by 0 bases; junction bases not matched to a gene: 10. Germline V gives CDR1 PRHDT, CDR2 FYEKMQ (reference sequence). CDR3 sequence (DNA): TGTGCCAGCAGCATCCGATCCGGGACAGTCTCCTACGAGCAGTACTTC. Protein product: CASSIRSGTVSYEQYF.